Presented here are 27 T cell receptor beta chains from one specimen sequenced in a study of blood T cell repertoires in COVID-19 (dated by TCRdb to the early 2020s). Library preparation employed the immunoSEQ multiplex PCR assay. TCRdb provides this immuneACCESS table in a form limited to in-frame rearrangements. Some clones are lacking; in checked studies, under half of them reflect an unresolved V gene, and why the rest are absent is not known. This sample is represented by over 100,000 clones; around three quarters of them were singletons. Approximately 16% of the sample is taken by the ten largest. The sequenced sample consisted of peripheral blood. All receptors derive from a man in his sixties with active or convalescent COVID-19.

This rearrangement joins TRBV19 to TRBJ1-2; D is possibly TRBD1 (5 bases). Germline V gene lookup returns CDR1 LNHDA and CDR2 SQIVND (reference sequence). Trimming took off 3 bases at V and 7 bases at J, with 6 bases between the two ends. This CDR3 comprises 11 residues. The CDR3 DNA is TGTGCCAGTAGTATCGGGGGTGGCTACACCTTC. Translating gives CASSIGGGYTF.

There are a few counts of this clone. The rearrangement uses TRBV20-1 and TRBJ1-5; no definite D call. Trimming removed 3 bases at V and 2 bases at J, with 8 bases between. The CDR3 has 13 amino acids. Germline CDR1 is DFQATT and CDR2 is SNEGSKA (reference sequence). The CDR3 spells CSASRTGNQPQHF. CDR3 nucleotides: TGCAGTGCTAGTCGGACTGGCAATCAGCCCCAGCATTTT.

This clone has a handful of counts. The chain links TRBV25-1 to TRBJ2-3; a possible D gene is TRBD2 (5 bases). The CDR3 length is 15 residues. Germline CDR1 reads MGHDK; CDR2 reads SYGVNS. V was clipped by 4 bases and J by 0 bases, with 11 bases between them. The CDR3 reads CASSGTRTSTDTQYF. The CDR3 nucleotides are TGTGCCAGCAGTGGAACTAGGACTAGCACAGATACGCAGTATTTT.

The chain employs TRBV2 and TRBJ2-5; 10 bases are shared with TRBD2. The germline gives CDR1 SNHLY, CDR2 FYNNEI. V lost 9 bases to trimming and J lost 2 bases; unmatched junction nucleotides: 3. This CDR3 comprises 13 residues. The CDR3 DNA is TGTGCCAGTCGGACTAGCGGACAAGAGACCCAGTACTTC. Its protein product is CASRTSGQETQYF.

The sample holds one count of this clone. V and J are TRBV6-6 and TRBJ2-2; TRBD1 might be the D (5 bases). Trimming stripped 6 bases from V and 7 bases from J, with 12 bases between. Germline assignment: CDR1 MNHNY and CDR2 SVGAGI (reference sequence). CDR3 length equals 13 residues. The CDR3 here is CASSRQQDGELFF. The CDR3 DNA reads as TGTGCCAGCAGCCGTCAACAGGACGGGGAGCTGTTTTTT.

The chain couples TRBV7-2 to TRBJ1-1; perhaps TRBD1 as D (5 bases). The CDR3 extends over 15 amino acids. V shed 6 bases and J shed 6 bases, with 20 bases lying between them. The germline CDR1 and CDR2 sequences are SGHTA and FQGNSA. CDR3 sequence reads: CASRSQDRRFSEAFF. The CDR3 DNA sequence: TGTGCCAGCAGGTCACAGGACCGGCGGTTCTCTGAAGCTTTCTTT.

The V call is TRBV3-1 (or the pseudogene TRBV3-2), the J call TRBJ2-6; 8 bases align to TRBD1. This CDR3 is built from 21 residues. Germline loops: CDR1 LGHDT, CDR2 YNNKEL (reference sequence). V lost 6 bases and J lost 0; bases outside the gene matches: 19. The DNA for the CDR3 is TGTGCCAGCAGTTTAAGGCTCCCCGGACAGGGAGCCGTCTCTGGGGCCAACGTCCTGACTTTC. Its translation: CASSLRLPGQGAVSGANVLTF.

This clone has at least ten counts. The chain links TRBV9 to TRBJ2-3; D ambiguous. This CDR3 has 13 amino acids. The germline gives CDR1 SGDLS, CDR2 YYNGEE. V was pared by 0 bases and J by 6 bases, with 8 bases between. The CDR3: CASSVGRSDTQYF. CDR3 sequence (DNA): TGTGCCAGCAGCGTAGGCAGGTCGGATACGCAGTATTTT.

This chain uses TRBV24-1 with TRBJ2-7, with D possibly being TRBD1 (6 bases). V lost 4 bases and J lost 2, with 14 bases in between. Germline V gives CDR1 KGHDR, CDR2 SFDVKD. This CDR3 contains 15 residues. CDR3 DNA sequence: TGTGCCACCAGTGACCCTGGACAGAAGGCCTACGAGCAGTACTTC. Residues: CATSDPGQKAYEQYF.

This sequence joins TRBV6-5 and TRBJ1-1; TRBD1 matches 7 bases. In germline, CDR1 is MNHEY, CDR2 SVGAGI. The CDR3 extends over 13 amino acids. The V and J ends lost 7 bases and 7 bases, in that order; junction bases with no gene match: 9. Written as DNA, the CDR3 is TGTGCCAGCACCCTACAGGGGCGAGGTGAAGCTTTCTTT. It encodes CASTLQGRGEAFF.

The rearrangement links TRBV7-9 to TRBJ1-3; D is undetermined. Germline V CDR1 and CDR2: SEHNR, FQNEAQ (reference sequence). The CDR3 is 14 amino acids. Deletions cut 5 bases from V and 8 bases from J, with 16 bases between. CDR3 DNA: TGTGCCAGCAGCCCGGGAAGGAGAGTAGACACCATATATTTT. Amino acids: CASSPGRRVDTIYF. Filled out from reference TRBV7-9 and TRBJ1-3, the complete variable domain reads DTGVSQNPRHKITKRGQNVTFRCDPISEHNRLYWYRQTLGQGPEFLTYFQNEAQLEKSRLLSDRFSAERPKGSFSTLEIQRTEQGDSAMYLCASSPGRRVDTIYFGEGSWLTVV.

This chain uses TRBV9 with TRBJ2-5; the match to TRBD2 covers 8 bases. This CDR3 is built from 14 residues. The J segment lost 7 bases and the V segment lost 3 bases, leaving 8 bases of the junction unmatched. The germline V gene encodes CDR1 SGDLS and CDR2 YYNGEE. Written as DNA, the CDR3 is TGTGCCAGCAGCGCCCAACTAGCGGAGGGGACCCAGTACTTC. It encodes CASSAQLAEGTQYF.

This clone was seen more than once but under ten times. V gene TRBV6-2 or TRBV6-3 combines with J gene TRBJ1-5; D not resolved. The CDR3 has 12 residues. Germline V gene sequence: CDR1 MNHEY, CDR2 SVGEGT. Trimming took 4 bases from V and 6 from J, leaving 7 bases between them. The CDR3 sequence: CASSFSAQPQHF. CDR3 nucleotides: TGTGCCAGCAGTTTCTCGGCTCAGCCCCAGCATTTT.

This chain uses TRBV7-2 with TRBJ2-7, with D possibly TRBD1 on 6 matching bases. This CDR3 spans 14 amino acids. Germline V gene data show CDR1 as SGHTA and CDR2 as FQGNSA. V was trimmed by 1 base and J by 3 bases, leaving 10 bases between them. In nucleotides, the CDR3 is TGTGCCAGCAGCTTAGGACAGGACTTCTACGAGCAGTACTTC. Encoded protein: CASSLGQDFYEQYF.

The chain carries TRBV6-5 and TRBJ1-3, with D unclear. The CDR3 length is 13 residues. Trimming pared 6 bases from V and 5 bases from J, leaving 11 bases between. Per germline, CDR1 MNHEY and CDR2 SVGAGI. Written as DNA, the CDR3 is TGTGCCAGCAGCGAGTCCGGGAGAAACACCATATATTTT. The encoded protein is CASSESGRNTIYF.

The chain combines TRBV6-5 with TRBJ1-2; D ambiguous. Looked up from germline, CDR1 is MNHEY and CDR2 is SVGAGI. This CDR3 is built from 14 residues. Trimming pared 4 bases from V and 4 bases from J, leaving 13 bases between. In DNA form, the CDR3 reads TGTGCCAGCAGTTTACTGGGCAGATCCTATGGCTACACCTTC. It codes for CASSLLGRSYGYTF.

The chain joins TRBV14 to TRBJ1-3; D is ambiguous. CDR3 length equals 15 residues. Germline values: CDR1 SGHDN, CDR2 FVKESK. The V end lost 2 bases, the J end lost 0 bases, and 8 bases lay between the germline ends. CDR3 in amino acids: CASSQRGISGNTIYF. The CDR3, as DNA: TGTGCCAGCAGCCAACGAGGGATCTCTGGAAACACCATATATTTT. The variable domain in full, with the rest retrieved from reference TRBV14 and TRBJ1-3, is EAGVTQFPSHSVIEKGQTVTLRCDPISGHDNLYWYRRVMGKEIKFLLHFVKESKQDESGMPNNRFLAERTGGTYSTLKVQPAELEDSGVYFCASSQRGISGNTIYFGEGSWLTVV.

The CDR3 sequence is CASRPALGGYEQYF. DNA for the CDR3: TGTGCCAGCAGACCCGCATTAGGCGGTTACGAGCAGTACTTC. The chain is built from TRBV2 and TRBJ2-7; D is unresolved. The germline V and J ends were trimmed by 6 bases and 4 bases, with 16 bases remaining between them. The germline CDR1 and CDR2 sequences are SNHLY and FYNNEI. The CDR3 contains 14 residues. Full variable domain (missing parts from reference TRBV2 and TRBJ2-7): EPEVTQTPSHQVTQMGQEVILRCVPISNHLYFYWYRQILGQKVEFLVSFYNNEISEKSEIFDDQFSVERPDGSNFTLKIRSTKLEDSAMYFCASRPALGGYEQYFGPGTRLTVT.

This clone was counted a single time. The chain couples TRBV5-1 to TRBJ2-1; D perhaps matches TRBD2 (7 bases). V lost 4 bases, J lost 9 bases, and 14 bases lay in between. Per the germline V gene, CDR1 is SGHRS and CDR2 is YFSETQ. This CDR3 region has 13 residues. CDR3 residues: CASSPWGGSEQFF. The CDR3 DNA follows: TGCGCCAGCAGCCCCTGGGGGGGCAGTGAGCAGTTCTTC.

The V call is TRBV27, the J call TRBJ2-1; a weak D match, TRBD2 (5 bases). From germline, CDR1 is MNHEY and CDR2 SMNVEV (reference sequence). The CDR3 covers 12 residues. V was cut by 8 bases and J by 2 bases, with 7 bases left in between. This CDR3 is CASWRAYNEQFF. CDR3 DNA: TGTGCCAGCTGGCGGGCCTACAATGAGCAGTTCTTC.

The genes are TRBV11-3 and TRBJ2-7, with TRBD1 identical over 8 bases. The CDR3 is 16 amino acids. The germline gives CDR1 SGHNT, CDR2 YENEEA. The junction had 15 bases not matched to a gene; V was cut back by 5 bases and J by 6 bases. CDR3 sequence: CASSPGGGTGHGEQYF. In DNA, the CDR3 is TGTGCCAGCAGCCCAGGGGGCGGGACAGGACACGGCGAGCAGTACTTC.

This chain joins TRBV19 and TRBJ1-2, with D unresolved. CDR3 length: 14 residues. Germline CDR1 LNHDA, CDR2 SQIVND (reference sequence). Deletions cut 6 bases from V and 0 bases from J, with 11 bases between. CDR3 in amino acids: CASSRTVANYGYTF. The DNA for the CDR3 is TGTGCCAGTAGCAGGACTGTTGCTAACTATGGCTACACCTTC.

CDR3 protein: CASSQAWGGYTF. The CDR3 nucleotides read TGTGCCAGCAGCCAAGCCTGGGGCGGCTACACCTTC. The rearrangement links TRBV14 to TRBJ1-2, with D possibly being TRBD1 (5 bases). Deletions cut 1 base from V and 8 bases from J, with 8 bases between. Germline V gene lookup returns CDR1 SGHDN and CDR2 FVKESK. This CDR3 is 12 amino acids long.

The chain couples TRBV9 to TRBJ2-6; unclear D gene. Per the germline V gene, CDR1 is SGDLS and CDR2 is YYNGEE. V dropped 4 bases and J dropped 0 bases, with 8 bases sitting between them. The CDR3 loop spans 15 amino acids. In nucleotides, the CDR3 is TGTGCCAGCAGCCGACACTTCTCTGGGGCCAACGTCCTGACTTTC. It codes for CASSRHFSGANVLTF. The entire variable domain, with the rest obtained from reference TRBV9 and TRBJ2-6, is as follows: DSGVTQTPKHLITATGQRVTLRCSPRSGDLSVYWYQQSLDQGLQFLIQYYNGEERAKGNILERFSAQQFPDLHSELNLSSLELGDSALYFCASSRHFSGANVLTFGAGSRLTVL.

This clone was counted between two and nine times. The CDR3 region is CASSTSENRGNSPLHF. The CDR3 DNA sequence: TGTGCCAGCAGCACATCAGAGAACAGGGGTAATTCACCCCTCCACTTT. The chain carries TRBV5-6 and TRBJ1-6; 7 nucleotides align to TRBD1. The CDR3 has 16 amino acids. Trimming took 4 bases from V and 6 from J; bases not matched to a gene: 10. CDR1 and CDR2 (germline): SGHDT, YYEEEE.

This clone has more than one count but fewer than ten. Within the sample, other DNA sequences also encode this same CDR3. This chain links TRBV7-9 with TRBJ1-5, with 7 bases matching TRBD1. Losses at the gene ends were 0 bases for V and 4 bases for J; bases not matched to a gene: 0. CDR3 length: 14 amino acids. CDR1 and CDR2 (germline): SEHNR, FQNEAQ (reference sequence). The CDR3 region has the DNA TGTGCCAGCAGCTTAGCGACAGGGAATCAGCCCCAGCATTTT. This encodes CASSLATGNQPQHF.

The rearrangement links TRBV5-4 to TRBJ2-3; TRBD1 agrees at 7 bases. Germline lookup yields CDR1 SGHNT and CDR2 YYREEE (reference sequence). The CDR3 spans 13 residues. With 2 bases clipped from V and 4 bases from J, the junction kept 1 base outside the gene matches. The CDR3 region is CASSFTGADTQYF. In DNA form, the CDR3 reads TGTGCCAGCAGCTTTACAGGGGCAGATACGCAGTATTTT.